These 25 T cell receptor beta chains were sequenced from one sample in a study of naive and memory T cell subsets. The beta constant-region primer was an equimolar mix of two oligonucleotides covering TRBC1 and TRBC2. In TCRdb, the UMI-ligation and nested PCR reads were re-called with MiXCR into one record per CDR3 protein. This repertoire shows 75,000 to 85,000 distinct CDR3 sequences, 13% found once; its top ten account for 0.9% to 0.95%. Sequencing was performed on central memory CD4+ T cells from blood. The receptors were sampled from a human donor in good health.

This clonotype appeared a few times. The chain combines TRBV20-1 with TRBJ1-4, with D unresolved. Germline V gene data show CDR1 as DFQATT and CDR2 as SNEGSKA (reference sequence). V dropped 6 bases and J dropped 5 bases, with 7 bases sitting between them. This CDR3 contains 11 residues. DNA of the CDR3: TGCAGTGCCGCGCCAAATGAAAAACTGTTTTTT. Its protein is CSAAPNEKLFF.

In DNA form, the CDR3 reads TGTGCCAGCAGCTTAGGGGGGACAGGGGCTTATTCACCCCTCCACTTT. The encoded protein is CASSLGGTGAYSPLHF. V usage is TRBV7-2 and J usage is TRBJ1-6; TRBD1 matches 10 bases. V lost 1 base to trimming and J lost 8 bases; unmatched junction nucleotides: 5. Germline CDR1 reads SGHTA; CDR2 reads FQGNSA. The CDR3 has 16 amino acids.

The chain has TRBV5-1 and TRBJ2-5, with no clear D. The V gene lost 2 bases and the J gene lost 5 bases, with 13 bases spanning the gap. Per germline, CDR1 SGHRS and CDR2 YFSETQ. CDR3 length equals 14 residues. The CDR3 region is CASSFLELEETQYF. Written as DNA, the CDR3 is TGCGCCAGCAGCTTTCTCGAGCTAGAGGAGACCCAGTACTTC.

This clonotype showed up just a few times. The chain joins TRBV24-1 to TRBJ2-1; 7 bases align to TRBD2. The CDR3 covers 15 residues. Looked up from germline, CDR1 is KGHDR and CDR2 is SFDVKD. V shed 6 bases, J shed 6 bases, and the junction held 10 bases outside the gene matches. The CDR3 loop is CATSRAGALPNEQFF. DNA of the CDR3: TGTGCCACCAGTCGCGCGGGAGCCCTACCCAATGAGCAGTTCTTC.

In DNA form, the CDR3 reads TGTGCCTGGAGGCTTGACAGGACGAACTATGGCTACACCTTC. Translated: CAWRLDRTNYGYTF. This sequence joins TRBV30 and TRBJ1-2, with D possibly matching TRBD1 (6 bases). Germline assignment: CDR1 GTSNPN and CDR2 SVGIG (reference sequence). Trimming removed 3 bases at V and 2 bases at J, with 13 bases between. This CDR3 is built from 14 residues. Filled out from reference TRBV30 and TRBJ1-2, the complete variable domain reads SQTIHQWPATLVQPVGSPLSLECTVEGTSNPNLYWYRQAAGRGLQLLFYSVGIGQISSEVPQNLSASRPQDRQFILSSKKLLLSDSGFYLCAWRLDRTNYGYTFGSGTRLTVV.

This clonotype was counted ten times or more. This chain uses TRBV20-1 with TRBJ2-3; 7 bases agree with TRBD2. Germline values: CDR1 DFQATT, CDR2 SNEGSKA (reference sequence). Germline trimming cut 3 bases from V and 2 bases from J; bases unmatched to any gene: 5. The CDR3 contains 14 residues. CDR3 bases: TGCAGTGCTAGCGGGAGGTCCAACACAGATACGCAGTATTTT. It specifies CSASGRSNTDTQYF.

This clonotype was observed a few times. The rearrangement joins TRBV5-1 to TRBJ2-2; TRBD2 matches 9 bases. CDR3 length equals 16 residues. Germline-derived CDR1 and CDR2 are SGHRS and YFSETQ. V was clipped by 2 bases and J by 2 bases; unmatched bases: 4. Written as DNA, the CDR3 is TGCGCCAGCAGCTTAATAGCGGGAGTAAACACCGGGGAGCTGTTTTTT. Translated, it gives CASSLIAGVNTGELFF. Complete variable domain (other parts from reference TRBV5-1 and TRBJ2-2): KAGVTQTPRYLIKTRGQQVTLSCSPISGHRSVSWYQQTPGQGLQFLFEYFSETQRNKGNFPGRFSGRQFSNSRSEMNVSTLELGDSALYLCASSLIAGVNTGELFFGEGSRLTVL.

This clonotype was seen a few times. This chain uses TRBV29-1 with TRBJ2-3; the D is unclear. V lost 2 bases and J 1 base, leaving 10 bases between the germline ends. The CDR3 extends over 14 amino acids. Germline CDR1 is SQVTM and CDR2 is ANQGSEA. CDR3 amino acids: CSVESGSGTDTQYF. CDR3 coding DNA: TGCAGCGTTGAATCGGGCTCCGGCACAGATACGCAGTATTTT.

The rearrangement links TRBV12-3 or TRBV12-4 to TRBJ1-3; D perhaps matches TRBD1 (5 bases). The CDR3 has 16 residues. The V and J ends lost 5 bases and 4 bases respectively, with 18 bases between them. DNA of the CDR3: TGTGCCAGCAGTCCGTACTCGGGGCCAGGAGGAAACACCATATATTTT. It encodes CASSPYSGPGGNTIYF.

As to this clonotype: Possible read error: a much larger clone is one base away. V is TRBV4-2 and J is TRBJ2-6; 14 bases line up with TRBD2. Germline lookup yields CDR1 LGHNA and CDR2 YNFKEQ. The CDR3 has 19 residues. The V gene end was trimmed by 5 bases and the J gene end by 4 bases; junction bases not matched to a gene: 10. The CDR3 is CASSKGTSGSGGGANVLTF. In DNA form, the CDR3 reads TGTGCCAGCAGCAAAGGGACTAGCGGGAGTGGGGGCGGGGCCAACGTCCTGACTTTC.

This clonotype was counted at least ten times. The chain carries TRBV14 and TRBJ2-1, with 7 bases identical to TRBD2. Trimming took 2 bases from V and 4 from J; bases not matched to a gene: 5. Germline V gene data show CDR1 as SGHDN and CDR2 as FVKESK. This CDR3 has 15 amino acids. In nucleotides, the CDR3 is TGTGCCAGCAGCCAATTGGGGGGGTCTTACAATGAGCAGTTCTTC. As protein: CASSQLGGSYNEQFF. Drawing the rest from reference TRBV14 and TRBJ2-1, the complete variable domain is EAGVTQFPSHSVIEKGQTVTLRCDPISGHDNLYWYRRVMGKEIKFLLHFVKESKQDESGMPNNRFLAERTGGTYSTLKVQPAELEDSGVYFCASSQLGGSYNEQFFGPGTRLTVL.

The chain uses TRBV24-1 and TRBJ2-1; D perhaps matches TRBD1 (6 bases). Germline CDR1 KGHDR, CDR2 SFDVKD. The ends were cut back, 3 bases at V and 8 bases at J, with 16 bases in the middle. CDR3 length: 15 amino acids. The CDR3 region has the DNA TGTGCCACCAGTGATGGACAAAAGACAGGCCATGAGCAGTTCTTC. Its protein is CATSDGQKTGHEQFF.

This clonotype was recorded many times. The chain combines TRBV28 with TRBJ2-1; maybe TRBD2 (5 bases). The CDR3 extends over 15 amino acids. V lost 3 bases, J lost 8 bases, and 17 bases lay in between. Germline V lookup: CDR1 MDHEN, CDR2 SYDVKM. This CDR3 reads CASSFGDTRVYEQFF. CDR3 nucleotide sequence: TGTGCCAGCAGTTTTGGGGATACTAGAGTTTATGAGCAGTTCTTC. Combining the CDR3 with reference TRBV28 and TRBJ2-1 gives the whole variable domain DVKVTQSSRYLVKRTGEKVFLECVQDMDHENMFWYRQDPGLGLRLIYFSYDVKMKEKGDIPEGYSVSREKKERFSLILESASTNQTSMYLCASSFGDTRVYEQFFGPGTRLTVL.

This clonotype was seen a few times. J is TRBJ1-2 and V is TRBV7-9; D possibly corresponds to TRBD1 (5 bases). Trimming removed 2 bases from V and 6 bases from J, with 10 bases in between. Germline loops: CDR1 SEHNR, CDR2 FQNEAQ (reference sequence). The CDR3 has 13 amino acids. The CDR3 nucleotides are TGTGCCAGCAGCTTACAGGGATGGGATGGCTACACCTTC. Translation: CASSLQGWDGYTF.

In this sample, this clonotype turned up many times. The CDR3 nucleotides are TGTGCCAGCAGCTTACGCGGGTTCACTGAAGCTTTCTTT. This sequence encodes CASSLRGFTEAFF. The V call is TRBV7-2, the J call TRBJ1-1; D is undetermined. CDR1 SGHTA and CDR2 FQGNSA come from the germline V gene. There are 13 residues in the CDR3. Trimming took off 2 bases at V and 4 bases at J, with 8 bases between the two ends.

This clonotype was counted at least ten times. This sequence joins TRBV19 and TRBJ2-1; 8 bases match TRBD2. This CDR3 is 17 amino acids long. V dropped 4 bases and J dropped 3; count of bases not matched to a gene: 11. Germline V gives CDR1 LNHDA, CDR2 SQIVND (reference sequence). CDR3 in DNA: TGTGCCAGTAGTAGTCTAGCGGGCCCAGCAGGCTACAATGAGCAGTTCTTC. It is translated as CASSSLAGPAGYNEQFF.

This chain connects TRBV10-3 to TRBJ2-3; 14 bases are a match to TRBD2. This CDR3 spans 17 amino acids. CDR1 ENHRY and CDR2 SYGVKD come from the germline V gene. The J segment lost 0 bases and the V segment lost 11 bases, leaving 10 bases of the junction unmatched. The CDR3 loop reads CACRPGTSGRSTDTQYF. DNA of the CDR3: TGTGCCTGCCGTCCCGGGACTAGCGGGAGAAGCACAGATACGCAGTATTTT.

This clonotype turned up a few times. The V call is TRBV6-1, the J call TRBJ1-5; TRBD1 aligns across 8 bases. The CDR3 covers 16 residues. CDR1 is MNHNS and CDR2 is SASEGT in the germline V gene. The trim removed 5 bases at V and 2 bases at J, leaving 8 bases unmatched. The chain's CDR3 is CASSQQPGQGNQPQHF. DNA of the CDR3: TGTGCCAGCAGTCAACAGCCGGGACAGGGCAATCAGCCCCAGCATTTT.

This clonotype has a handful of counts. The V and J genes are TRBV29-1 and TRBJ1-4; D is unclear. CDR3 length equals 12 residues. Germline V CDR1 and CDR2: SQVTM, ANQGSEA. V was trimmed by 4 bases and J by 3 bases, leaving 6 bases between them. The CDR3, as DNA: TGCAGCGTTGCCAGCTCTAATGAAAAACTGTTTTTT. Translation gives CSVASSNEKLFF.

The chain recombines TRBV19 with TRBJ1-2; TRBD1 matches 10 bases. J gave up 4 bases and V 6 bases, and 2 bases lay outside the gene matches. The CDR3 consists of 13 residues. Germline V gives CDR1 LNHDA, CDR2 SQIVND (reference sequence). Here the CDR3 DNA reads TGTGCCAGTAGGGACAGGGGGACCTATGGCTACACCTTC. This encodes CASRDRGTYGYTF.

This clonotype was seen at least ten times. This chain uses TRBV13 with TRBJ2-5; 7 bases agree with TRBD2. The CDR3 extends over 15 amino acids. Germline lookup yields CDR1 PRHDT and CDR2 FYEKMQ (reference sequence). V trimming: 5 bases; J trimming: 2 bases; junction bases outside the gene matches: 8. As DNA, the CDR3 is TGTGCCAGCAGCCCGGGGTGGGGGGGGCAAGAGACCCAGTACTTC. It codes for CASSPGWGGQETQYF.

This clonotype was recorded at least ten times. V gene TRBV12-3 or TRBV12-4 combines with J gene TRBJ2-1; TRBD1 matches at 9 bases. Trimming at V came to 2 bases and at J to 9 bases, leaving 14 bases not matched to a gene. The CDR3 has 17 amino acids. The CDR3 nucleotides read TGTGCCAGCAGTTTACGGCGCACCGGGACAGGGTTTGCTGAGCAGTTCTTC. Its protein product is CASSLRRTGTGFAEQFF.

A few counts support this clonotype. The chain is built from TRBV7-8 and TRBJ1-3, with TRBD1 identical over 7 bases. Germline V lookup: CDR1 SGHVS, CDR2 FQNEAQ. This CDR3 region has 16 residues. With V trimmed by 0 bases and J by 4 bases, 6 bases remained unmatched. CDR3: CASSLAGTAKGNTIYF. In DNA, the CDR3 is TGTGCCAGCAGCTTAGCTGGGACAGCAAAAGGAAACACCATATATTTT.

The rearrangement links TRBV5-4 to TRBJ1-5; no firm D call. This CDR3 comprises 14 residues. Trimming shortened V by 5 bases and J by 0 bases, and 9 bases separated the two germline ends. Germline V gives CDR1 SGHNT, CDR2 YYREEE (reference sequence). The CDR3 sequence is CASSSDGSNQPQHF. The CDR3 region has the DNA TGTGCCAGCAGTTCTGACGGTAGCAATCAGCCCCAGCATTTT.

This clonotype was seen a few times. This chain uses TRBV7-2 with TRBJ1-5, with D possibly matching TRBD1 (6 bases). The CDR3 extends over 16 amino acids. Germline CDR1 reads SGHTA; CDR2 reads FQGNSA. The V and J ends lost 3 bases and 5 bases respectively, with 17 bases between them. CDR3: CASSLEQGFGDQPQHF. The CDR3 DNA is TGTGCCAGCAGCTTGGAACAGGGATTTGGGGATCAGCCCCAGCATTTT.